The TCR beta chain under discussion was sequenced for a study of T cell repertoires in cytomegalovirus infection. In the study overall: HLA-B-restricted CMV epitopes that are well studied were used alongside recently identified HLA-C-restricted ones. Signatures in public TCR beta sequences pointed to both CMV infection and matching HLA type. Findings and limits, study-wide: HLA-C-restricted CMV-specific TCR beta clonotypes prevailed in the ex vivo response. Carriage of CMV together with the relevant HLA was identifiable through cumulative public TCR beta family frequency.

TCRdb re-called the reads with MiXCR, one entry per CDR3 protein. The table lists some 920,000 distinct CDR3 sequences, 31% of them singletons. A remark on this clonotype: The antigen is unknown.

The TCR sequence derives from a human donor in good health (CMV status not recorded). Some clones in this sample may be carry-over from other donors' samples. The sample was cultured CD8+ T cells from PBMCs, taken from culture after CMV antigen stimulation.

The DNA for the CDR3 is TGTGCCAGCAGCTTGGTAAGAGGGGGCGTCACTGAAGCTTTCTTT. Translating gives CASSLVRGGVTEAFF. The chain employs TRBV5-6 and TRBJ1-1, with 7 bases lining up with TRBD1. CDR1 SGHDT and CDR2 YYEEEE come from the germline V gene. Trimming at V came to 0 bases and at J to 4 bases, leaving 6 bases not matched to a gene. CDR3 length: 15 residues. The complete variable domain, with remaining parts taken from reference TRBV5-6 and TRBJ1-1, reads DAGVTQSPTHLIKTRGQQVTLRCSPKSGHDTVSWYQQALGQGPQFIFQYYEEEERQRGNFPDRFSGHQFPNYSSELNVNALLLGDSALYLCASSLVRGGVTEAFFGQGTRLTVV.